The text below deals with one T cell receptor beta chain. Libraries were prepared by immunoSEQ multiplex PCR; TCRdb keeps only in-frame clonotypes and omits some of them. The sample holds about 400,000 clones, about 87% seen once. The entry originates in a study of blood T cell repertoires in COVID-19. Study in general: Symptom resolution, clearance, or two negative PCRs marked donors in Cohort 3 as recovered. Some COVID-19 samples were acute and others convalescent; all came from the United States, Italy and Spain.

The participants were between roughly 18 and 89 years old and came from about two dozen US areas. This TCR came from a middle-aged man in a cohort exposed to, infected with or recovered from COVID-19 (not recorded which). Sequenced: PBMCs or T cells enriched from blood (not recorded which).

CDR3 amino acids: CASSFQQGNTGELFF. In DNA form, the CDR3 reads TGCGCCAGCAGCTTCCAACAGGGAAACACCGGGGAGCTGTTTTTT. This chain links TRBV5-1 with TRBJ2-2; weak D call: TRBD1 (6 bases). Trimming stripped 2 bases from V and 2 bases from J, with 10 bases between. The CDR3 extends over 15 amino acids. Germline loops: CDR1 SGHRS, CDR2 YFSETQ.